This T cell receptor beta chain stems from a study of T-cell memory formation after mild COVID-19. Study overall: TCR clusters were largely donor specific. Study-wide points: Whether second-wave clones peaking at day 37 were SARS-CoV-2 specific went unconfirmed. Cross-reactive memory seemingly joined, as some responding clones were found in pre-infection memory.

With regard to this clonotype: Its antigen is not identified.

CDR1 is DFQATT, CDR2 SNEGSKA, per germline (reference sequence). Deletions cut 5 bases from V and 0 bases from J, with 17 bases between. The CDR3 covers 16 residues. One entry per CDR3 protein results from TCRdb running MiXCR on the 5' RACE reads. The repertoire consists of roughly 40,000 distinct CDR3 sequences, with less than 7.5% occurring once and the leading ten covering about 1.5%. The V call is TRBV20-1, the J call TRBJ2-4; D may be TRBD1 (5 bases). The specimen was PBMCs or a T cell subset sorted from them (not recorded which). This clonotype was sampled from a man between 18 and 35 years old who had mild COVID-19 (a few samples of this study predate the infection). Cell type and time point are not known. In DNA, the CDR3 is TGCAGTGCTCCGACGCCAGGGCCTCTAGCCAAAAACATTCAGTACTTC. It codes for CSAPTPGPLAKNIQYF.